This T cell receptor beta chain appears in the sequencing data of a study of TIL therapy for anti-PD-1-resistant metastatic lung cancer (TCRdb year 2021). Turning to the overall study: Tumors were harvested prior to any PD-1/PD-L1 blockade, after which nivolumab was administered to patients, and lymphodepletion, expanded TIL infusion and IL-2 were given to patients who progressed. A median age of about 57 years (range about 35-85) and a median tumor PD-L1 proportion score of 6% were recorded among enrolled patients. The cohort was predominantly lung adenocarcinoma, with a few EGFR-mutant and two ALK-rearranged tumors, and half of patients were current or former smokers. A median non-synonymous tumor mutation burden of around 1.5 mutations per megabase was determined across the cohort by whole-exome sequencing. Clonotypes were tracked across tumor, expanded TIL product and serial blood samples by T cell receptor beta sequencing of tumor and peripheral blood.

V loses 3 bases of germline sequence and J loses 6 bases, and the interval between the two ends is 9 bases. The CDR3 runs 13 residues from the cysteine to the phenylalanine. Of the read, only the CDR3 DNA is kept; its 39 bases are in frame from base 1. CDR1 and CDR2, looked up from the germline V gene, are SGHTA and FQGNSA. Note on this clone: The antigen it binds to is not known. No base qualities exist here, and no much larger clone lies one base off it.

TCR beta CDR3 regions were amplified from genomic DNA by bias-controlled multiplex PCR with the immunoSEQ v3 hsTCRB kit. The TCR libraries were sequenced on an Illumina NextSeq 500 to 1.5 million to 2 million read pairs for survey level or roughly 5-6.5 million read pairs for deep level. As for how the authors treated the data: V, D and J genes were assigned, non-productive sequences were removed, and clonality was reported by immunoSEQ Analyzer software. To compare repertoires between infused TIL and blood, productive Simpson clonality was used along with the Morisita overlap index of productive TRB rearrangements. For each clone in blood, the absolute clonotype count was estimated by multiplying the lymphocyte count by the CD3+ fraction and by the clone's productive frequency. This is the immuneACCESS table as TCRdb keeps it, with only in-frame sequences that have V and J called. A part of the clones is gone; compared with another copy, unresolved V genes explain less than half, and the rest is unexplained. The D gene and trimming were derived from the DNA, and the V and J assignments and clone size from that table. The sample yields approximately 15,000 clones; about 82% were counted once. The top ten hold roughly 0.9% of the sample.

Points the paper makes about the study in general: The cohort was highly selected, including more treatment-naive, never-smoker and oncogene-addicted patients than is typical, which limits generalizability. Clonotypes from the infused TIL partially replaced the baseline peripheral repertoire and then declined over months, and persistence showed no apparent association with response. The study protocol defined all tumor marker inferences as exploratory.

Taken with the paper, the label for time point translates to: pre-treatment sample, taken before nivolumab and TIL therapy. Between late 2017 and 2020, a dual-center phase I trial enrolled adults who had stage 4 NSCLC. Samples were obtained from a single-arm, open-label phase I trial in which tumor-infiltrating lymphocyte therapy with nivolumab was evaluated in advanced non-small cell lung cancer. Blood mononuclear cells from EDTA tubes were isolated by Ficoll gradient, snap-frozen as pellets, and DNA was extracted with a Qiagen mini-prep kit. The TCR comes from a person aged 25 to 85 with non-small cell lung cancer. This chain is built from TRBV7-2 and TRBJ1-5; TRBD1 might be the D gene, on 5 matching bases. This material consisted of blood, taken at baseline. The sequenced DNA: TGTGCCAGCAGCTTGGTCGGGGGTCAGCCCCAGCATTTT. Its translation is CASSLVGGQPQHF.